This TCR beta chain was recorded in a study of identical twins. From the 5' RACE reads, TCRdb called clonotypes with MiXCR, one entry per CDR3 protein. The sample includes nearly 900,000 distinct CDR3 sequences, 9% to 15% of them seen just once. The same data also went into a second study, on yellow fever vaccine responses in identical twins.

Sequencing was carried out using PBMCs. The receptor was isolated from a woman aged 18-29 years in good health.

The CDR3 DNA reads TGTGCCAGCAGTTACTCGAGGGTTCGACAGAAAGAAGCTTTCTTT. It is translated as CASSYSRVRQKEAFF. The rearrangement links TRBV6-2 or TRBV6-3 to TRBJ1-1; weak D call: TRBD1 (5 bases). Germline V gene sequence: CDR1 MNHEY, CDR2 SVGEGT. V dropped 0 bases and J dropped 8 bases, with 16 bases sitting between them. CDR3 length equals 15 residues.